What follows describes a single T cell receptor beta chain. The V gene end was trimmed by 3 bases and the J gene end by 2 bases; junction bases not matched to a gene: 2. This CDR3 region has 14 residues. Germline CDR1 and CDR2: ENHRY and SYGVKD. This sample is part of a study of blood T cell repertoires in COVID-19. For the study at large: PBMCs, B-cell-depleted T cells, or T cells were the source of the cDNA or gDNA that made up the material.

The repertoire was sequenced with immunoSEQ multiplex PCR; TCRdb's copy has only in-frame clones and lacks some. The top ten clones hold less than 30% of a sample with roughly 71,000 clones, roughly 85% of them seen once. The chain employs TRBV10-3 and TRBJ1-1; 8 nucleotides align to TRBD1. Sequenced material: peripheral blood. The sequence derives from a man aged 50 or older with acute or convalescent COVID-19. Here the CDR3 reads CAISEDRGNTEAFF. For the CDR3, the DNA is TGTGCCATCAGTGAAGACAGGGGAAACACTGAAGCTTTCTTT.